This T cell receptor (beta chain) was sequenced for a study of cytomegalovirus exposure and HLA in healthy donors. In the study overall: Of several hundred genotyped donors, roughly 80% clustered with self-reported Caucasian donors. The study, taken as a whole, reports: The study put 150 to 200 TCR beta chains on its list as cytomegalovirus-associated. A later look showed TCR association rates differing by HLA locus, highest for DRB1 and lowest for HLA-C.

Comment on this clone: Antigen: not known.

This PCR relied on a set of 60 Vbeta primers and 13 Jbeta primers. Repertoires were generated with immunoSEQ multiplex PCR, while TCRdb's copy carries only in-frame clones and drops some. The table records more than 110,000 clones, around 86% of them present only once. V lost 4 bases to trimming and J lost 0 bases; unmatched junction nucleotides: 2. Germline V gene lookup returns CDR1 SQVTM and CDR2 ANQGSEA. This CDR3 has 15 residues. Sequencing used PBMCs. This chain connects TRBV29-1 to TRBJ2-3, with 12 bases identical to TRBD2. This clonotype was obtained from a female donor in good health and CMV-seronegative. CDR3 sequence reads: CSVGLAGVSTDTQYF. DNA for the CDR3: TGCAGCGTTGGACTAGCGGGAGTGAGCACAGATACGCAGTATTTT.